The clone carrying this TCR beta chain was seen only a few times. What it binds is unknown. The source of the sample is a study of CD8 T cells in ankylosing spondylitis. Germline V gene lookup returns CDR1 MNHEY and CDR2 SMNVEV (reference sequence). This CDR3 has 14 residues. Germline trimming cut 7 bases from V and 8 bases from J; bases unmatched to any gene: 9. A single record per CDR3 protein comes from TCRdb applying MiXCR to the 5' RACE reads. This sample has more than 600,000 distinct CDR3 sequences, with 15% to 20% found just once. General study findings and limits: Earlier authors reported some of these motif variants in reactive arthritis synovial fluid and blood. Roughly eight highly homologous variants made up a TCR beta motif that seemed to typify ankylosing spondylitis blood.

Input material: blood, either unsorted or a sorted T cell fraction (not recorded which). This sequence was found in a male donor with ankylosing spondylitis. The chain joins TRBV27 to TRBJ2-1; 9 nucleotides line up with TRBD2. The CDR3 region is CASNDLAGFDEQFF. The CDR3 nucleotides read TGTGCCAGCAATGATCTAGCGGGATTCGATGAGCAGTTCTTC.